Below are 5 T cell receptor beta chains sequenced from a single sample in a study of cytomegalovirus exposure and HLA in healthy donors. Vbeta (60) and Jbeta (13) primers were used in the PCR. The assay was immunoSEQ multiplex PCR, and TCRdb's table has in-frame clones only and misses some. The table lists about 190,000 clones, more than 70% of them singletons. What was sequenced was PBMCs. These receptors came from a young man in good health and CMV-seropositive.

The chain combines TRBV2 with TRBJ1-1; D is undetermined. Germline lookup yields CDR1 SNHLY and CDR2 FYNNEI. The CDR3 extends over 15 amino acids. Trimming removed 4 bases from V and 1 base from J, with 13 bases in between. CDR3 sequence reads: CASSGREMGNTEAFF. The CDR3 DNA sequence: TGTGCCAGCAGTGGACGGGAGATGGGGAACACTGAAGCTTTCTTT.

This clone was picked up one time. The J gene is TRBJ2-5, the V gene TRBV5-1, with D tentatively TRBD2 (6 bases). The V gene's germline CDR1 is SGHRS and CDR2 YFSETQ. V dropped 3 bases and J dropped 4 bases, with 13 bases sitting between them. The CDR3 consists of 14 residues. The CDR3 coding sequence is TGCGCCAGCAGCTGGGGGACCGGGGGAGAGACCCAGTACTTC. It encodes CASSWGTGGETQYF.

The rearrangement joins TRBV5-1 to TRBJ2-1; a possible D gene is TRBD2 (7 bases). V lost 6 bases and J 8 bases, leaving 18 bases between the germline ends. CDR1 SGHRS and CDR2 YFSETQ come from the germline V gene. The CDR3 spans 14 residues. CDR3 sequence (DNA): TGCGCCAGCACCCCTCGGGGGGCAGGGGATGAGCAGTTCTTC. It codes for CASTPRGAGDEQFF. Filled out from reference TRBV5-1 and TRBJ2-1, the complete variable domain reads KAGVTQTPRYLIKTRGQQVTLSCSPISGHRSVSWYQQTPGQGLQFLFEYFSETQRNKGNFPGRFSGRQFSNSRSEMNVSTLELGDSALYLCASTPRGAGDEQFFGPGTRLTVL.

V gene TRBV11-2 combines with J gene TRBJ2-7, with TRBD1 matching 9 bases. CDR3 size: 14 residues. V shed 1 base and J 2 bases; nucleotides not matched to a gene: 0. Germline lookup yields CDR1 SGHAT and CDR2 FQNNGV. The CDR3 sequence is CASSLGDRAYEQYF. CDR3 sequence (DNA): TGTGCCAGCAGCTTAGGGGACAGGGCCTACGAGCAGTACTTC. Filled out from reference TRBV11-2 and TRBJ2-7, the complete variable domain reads EAGVAQSPRYKIIEKRQSVAFWCNPISGHATLYWYQQILGQGPKLLIQFQNNGVVDDSQLPKDRFSAERLKGVDSTLKIQPAKLEDSAVYLCASSLGDRAYEQYFGPGTRLTVT.

The CDR3 DNA reads as TGTGCCAGCAGTTTATTACGACAGGGCACAGATACGCAGTATTTT. This codes for CASSLLRQGTDTQYF. The chain joins TRBV27 to TRBJ2-3; TRBD1 is a possible D gene (6 bases). Deletions cut 1 base from V and 1 base from J, with 9 bases between. Germline values: CDR1 MNHEY, CDR2 SMNVEV (reference sequence). CDR3 length: 15 residues.